This T cell receptor beta chain derives from a study of cytomegalovirus exposure and HLA in healthy donors (dated by TCRdb to the late 2010s). Regarding the complete study: An earlier analysis of fewer than 750 of the donors reported around 280 Gb of sequence data and 117 million unique TCR beta sequences obtained from roughly 180 million T cells. An early release covering 550 to 700 HLA-typed donors comprised about 300 gigabases of sequencing data and tens of millions of unique TCR sequences. Of the 300 to 450 genotyped donors, 81% fell in the genetic ancestry cluster associated with self-reported Caucasian donors. The study was designed to test whether signatures of past pathogen exposure could be identified by cataloging public T cell receptors. The T cell repertoires of some 670 subjects were profiled by immunosequencing and related to cytomegalovirus serostatus. Along with the approximately 620-subject first cohort, a separate validation cohort of over a hundred different subjects was used. To predict cytomegalovirus infection status, the study combined high-throughput TCR immunosequencing, statistical association of individual TCRs with disease status, and machine learning. A later analysis re-examined previously published TCR beta repertoires from about 670 donors and added high-resolution HLA genotyping to investigate patterns of TCR occurrence. Rather than drawing on any new phenotypic data, the later analysis identified candidate immune exposures from TCR beta sequences and the way those sequences occurred across donors. To decide whether each TCR beta V gene segment behaved as functional or pseudogenic, an earlier analysis of approximately 590 of the donors relied on high-throughput TCR beta sequencing. Donor age, sex, ethnicity and CMV serostatus were collected together with the repertoire data. In a later genetic analysis, genome-wide SNP genotypes for about three fifths of the roughly 670 donors were used, and that subset was treated as a discovery cohort. All discovery cohort repertoires had been generated on a single sequencing platform. HLA typing included class I and class II loci at four-digit resolution. Typing coverage differed by locus: A, B, C, DRB1 and DQB1 were typed in about 629-630 donors, DQA1 in approximately 520, DPA1 in approximately 600, and DPB1 in roughly 470. Four or five DR-DQ haplotypes were handled as single units for association and clustering because linkage in the cohort was strong. Among 300 to 500 genotyped donors of the cohort, an average of roughly 230,000 unique TCR beta nucleotide sequences was sequenced per donor, of which 15% to 20% were non-productive. Study-wide conclusions, independent of this receptor: Presence/absence analyses assumed roughly uniform sequencing depth across donors, an assumption that may not hold. Some IMGT-functional V segments, including TRBV6-2 and TRBV6-3, could not be told apart with the 87-base-pair reads, so those segments were excluded. Because some donors lacked HLA typing at each locus, the association tests relied only on the typed subset. A further reported finding was that TCR beta sequences accurately predicted the HLA-A and HLA-B alleles for most subjects in the first cohort. The authors suggested that the approach could potentially be extended to other disease states and immunological phenotypes. A later analysis found that HLA-associated TCR beta chains were more clonally expanded and had lower generation probabilities than equally common non-associated chains. Cytomegalovirus status was reported to be diagnosed by the classifier with high specificity and sensitivity in both the original and validation cohorts. Because counts were too low, about 17 rarely observed V segments, including chromosome 9 orphons, were excluded from the earlier analysis of fewer than 650 of the donors. According to a later genetic analysis, donors in an Asian-associated ancestry cluster had fewer N-insertions in productive TCRs than the roughly 670-donor mean. Specific HLA alleles were associated with over 15,000 TCR beta sequences at a false discovery rate of 0.05 in a later analysis. An association between a missense DCLRE1C variant and V-gene and J-gene trimming of TCR beta chains was found in a later genetic analysis and replicated in an independent cohort. In a later analysis, most CMV-associated TCR beta chains were found to appear HLA-restricted, with HLA associations seemingly driven largely by CMV exposure. This cohort had only TCR beta chains sequenced, and the lack of alpha or paired-chain data limited which features could be detected. A group of highly shared sequence variants was considered likely to be a technical artifact of the sequencing pipeline. In the study, 150 to 200 TCR beta chains were listed as associated with cytomegalovirus. In an earlier analysis of approximately 600 of the donors, most TCR beta V segments were observed in productive rearrangements about 87% or about 30% of the time, broadly matching IMGT annotations. While some public TCRs were present in many individuals, most TCR sequences turned up only very rarely across donors. Three of the identified cytomegalovirus-associated TCR beta chains were confirmed in vitro to be specific for cytomegalovirus antigens. Linkage disequilibrium might explain the correlated functional status among segregating V segments, but an unknown experimental factor could not be ruled out. The only immune exposure information available for the cohort was CMV serostatus. According to a later analysis, parvovirus B19, influenza, CMV and Epstein-Barr virus appeared linked to several top co-occurrence clusters. A later analysis found that TCR association rates varied across HLA loci, with DRB1 alleles showing the most associated TCRs and HLA-C alleles the fewest. When HLA alleles, especially DR and DQ, strongly co-occurred, TCR associations were difficult to assign to individual alleles.

V gives up 0 bases and J gives up 5 bases, and the segment between their germline ends measures 10 bases. The germline V gene gives CDR1 as MNHEY and CDR2 as SVGAGI. Including cysteine and phenylalanine, the CDR3 has 14 amino acids. Kept here is only the CDR3 DNA, which spans 42 bases and is read in frame from base 1. The cohort consisted of 670 or so healthy bone marrow donors. All cohort members were sampled while nominally healthy, although unrecorded immune exposures were likely present. The donor tested CMV seropositive, placing the donor among the 289 seropositive members of the cohort. Every donor gave a peripheral blood sample, and the peripheral blood mononuclear cells from that sample were used for TCR beta sequencing. Genomic DNA extraction from the blood cell samples was performed with the Qiagen DNeasy Blood Extraction Kit. Libraries were prepared through the immunoSEQ multiplex PCR assay. The multiplex PCR relied on a mix of 60 forward primers for TCR Vbeta segments and 13 reverse primers for TCR Jbeta segments. The CDR3 region of rearranged TCR beta genes was amplified from genomic DNA with a multiplex PCR assay. Amplified TCR beta libraries were sequenced as 87-base-pair reads on the Illumina HiSeq System. The original pipeline was this. Across the 600 to 700 repertoires, a later analysis counted 80 million or so unique TCR beta chains, some 11 million of which were shared by at least two donors. A nearest-neighbor algorithm error-corrected the raw reads and collapsed the reads into unique sequences, merging closely related sequences to remove PCR and sequencing errors. CDR3 sequences were aligned to IMGT reference sequences to assign V, D and J gene segments. Each retained sequence needed at least a six-nucleotide match to both a V gene segment and a J gene segment. Rearrangements were classified as productive when the CDR3 lacked stop codons and remained in frame with V and J, and all other rearrangements were classified as non-productive. Following IMGT convention, CDR3 was defined as the stretch from the second conserved V-encoded cysteine to the conserved J-encoded phenylalanine. The earlier analysis of approximately 590 of the donors excluded any sequence lacking an unambiguous match to a single V gene segment. In an earlier analysis of 587 of the donors, a V segment was called functional when productive rearrangements were above 56.7%, and segregating when the standard deviation between donors exceeded 5%. To diagnose cytomegalovirus status from the catalog of TCR beta chain sequences, a statistical classification framework was built. V and J gene assignment, in a later analysis, came from comparing TCR nucleotide sequences with IMGT/GENE-DB human TR gene sequences. Using the TCRdist pipeline, a later analysis assigned CDR3 sequences along with most-parsimonious VDJ recombination scenarios. A later analysis defined each TCR beta chain by its CDR3 amino acid sequence plus V-gene family, and excluded reads lacking a unique V-gene family. A later analysis removed several hundred highly shared, low-generation-probability nucleotide sequences to deal with suspected cross-contamination and a sequencing artifact. In a later analysis, a clonal expansion index was calculated for each public chain from normalized within-repertoire ranks of inferred template counts. Generation probabilities in a later analysis came from a VDJ recombination model fitted to out-of-frame rearrangements, and those results were checked against IGoR. In a later analysis, TCR-TCR, TCR-HLA and TCR-CMV co-occurrence was scored with hypergeometric tests, and a repertoire-size bias correction was applied to TCR pairs. A later analysis estimated false discovery rates by permuting HLA or CMV assignments 20 times. A later analysis grouped co-occurring TCRs with DBSCAN, adding TCRdist sequence similarity when clustering within HLA-allele-positive subsets. For co-occurrence clustering, repertoires with fewer than 30,000 or more than 120,000 public chains were excluded, along with several repertoires with anomalous nucleotide sharing. In TCRdb, the immuneACCESS table is reduced to in-frame sequences with V and J assigned. These tables do not hold every clone; where another copy was compared, an unresolved V gene accounts for under half, and the others remain unexplained. Clone size and the V and J calls come from that table; the DNA yielded D and trimming. Here the sample has more than 95,000 clones; around three quarters occur a single time. Together, the top ten hold 10% to 15% of the sample.

This clone showed up just a few times. Its antigen is unknown. No much larger clonotype is one base removed from it; base qualities were not supplied. The V and J segments used are TRBV6-5 and TRBJ2-5; 6 matching bases give a weak D call of TRBD1. The sequenced sample consisted of PBMCs. This receptor was obtained from a woman aged 40 to 50 in good health and CMV-seropositive. The sequence in DNA is TGTGCCAGCAGTTACTCGGGGGCGGAGGAGACCCAGTACTTC. Translation gives CASSYSGAEETQYF.